These 8 T cell receptor beta chains originate from one sample sequenced in a study of human CD8 memory T cell subsets (dated by TCRdb to 2018 to 2020). Data came from a NextSeq 550. A Human TCR Profiling Kit was used to prepare UMI-labeled 5' RACE TCRbeta libraries. TCRdb reprocessed the public reads and reports one entry per CDR3 protein sequence, without DNA. The sample table holds fewer than 7,500 distinct CDR3 sequences. The ten biggest clones cover about a quarter of the sample. Sample: CD8+ stem-like memory T cells (TSCM and TCM) sorted from PBMCs. The sample's cell subset or site label, in plain terms: stem-like memory CD8 T cells (TSTEM), CCR7+ PD-1- TIGIT-. These TCRs come from a human donor in good health.

The chain links TRBV6-6 to TRBJ2-1; TCRdb calls TRBD1, which cannot be checked without DNA. The CDR3 length is 15 residues. Germline CDR1 reads MNHNY; CDR2 reads SVGAGI (reference sequence). The CDR3 is CASSYGGGDGNEQFF.

This chain links TRBV28 with TRBJ2-1; TCRdb proposes TRBD1, but this gene call is untestable without DNA. Germline CDR1 reads MDHEN; CDR2 reads SYDVKM. CDR3 length equals 15 residues. The CDR3 sequence is CASSSDRGANNEQFF.

The J gene is TRBJ2-3, the V gene TRBV5-4; the TCRdb call, TRBD2, lacks DNA for checking. The CDR3 sequence is 16 residues long. The germline V gene has CDR1 SGHNT and CDR2 YYREEE (reference sequence). The chain's CDR3 is CASSILGSGTADTQYF. Supplemented by reference TRBV5-4 and TRBJ2-3, the full variable domain reads ETGVTQSPTHLIKTRGQQVTLRCSSQSGHNTVSWYQQALGQGPQFIFQYYREEENGRGNFPPRFSGLQFPNYSSELNVNALELDDSALYLCASSILGSGTADTQYFGPGTRLTVL.

The gene calls are TRBV11-2 and TRBJ2-1; TCRdb's D call of TRBD1 is untestable without DNA. Germline V gives CDR1 SGHAT, CDR2 FQNNGV. The CDR3 consists of 14 residues. The CDR3 loop reads CASQGAGVYNEQFF.

The chain has TRBV15 and TRBJ2-5; TCRdb reports TRBD1, a call that lacks DNA to check it against. Germline loops: CDR1 LNHNV, CDR2 YYDKDF (reference sequence). The CDR3 consists of 13 residues. This chain's CDR3 is CATRHGGEETQYF. The full variable domain, in which reference TRBV15 and TRBJ2-5 provide the parts outside the CDR3, is DAMVIQNPRYQVTQFGKPVTLSCSQTLNHNVMYWYQQKSSQAPKLLFHYYDKDFNNEADTPDNFQSRRPNTSFCFLDIRSPGLGDTAMYLCATRHGGEETQYFGPGTRLLVL.

CDR3 sequence: CASSVAENTEAFF. J is TRBJ1-1 and V is TRBV9. The CDR3 is 13 amino acids. Germline loops: CDR1 SGDLS, CDR2 YYNGEE.

The chain joins TRBV4-2 to TRBJ1-1; TCRdb's assignment of TRBD1 cannot be checked, as there is no DNA. Germline CDR1 and CDR2: LGHNA and YNFKEQ. This CDR3 has 18 amino acids. The CDR3 protein is CASSQGPGTGVKNTEAFF.

This clonotype counts as medium-sized (0.01 to 0.1%) by frequency. V gene TRBV5-1 combines with J gene TRBJ2-1; the TRBD1 assignment by TCRdb is unverifiable without DNA. This CDR3 has 14 residues. CDR1 and CDR2 (germline): SGHRS, YFSETQ. CDR3 in amino acids: CASTGQSVINEQFF. The full variable domain, rest sourced from reference TRBV5-1 and TRBJ2-1, is KAGVTQTPRYLIKTRGQQVTLSCSPISGHRSVSWYQQTPGQGLQFLFEYFSETQRNKGNFPGRFSGRQFSNSRSEMNVSTLELGDSALYLCASTGQSVINEQFFGPGTRLTVL.